This T cell receptor beta chain appears in the sequencing data of a study of blood T cell repertoires in COVID-19. Study as a whole: The United States, Italy and Spain supplied acute and convalescent COVID-19 samples. PBMCs, B-cell-depleted T cells, or T cells provided the cDNA or gDNA that made up the material.

Using immunoSEQ multiplex PCR, the repertoire was profiled, and TCRdb retains in-frame clones only, with some absent. This table holds 300,000 to 400,000 clones, roughly 90% found once. Germline CDR1 KGHDR, CDR2 SFDVKD. V was pared by 4 bases and J by 1 base, with 4 bases of the junction left unmatched. The CDR3 extends over 16 amino acids. Across over 20 US areas, participants ranged in age from about 18 to 90 years. Participants reported their clinical history, and cohort assignment relied on those reports. Sequenced input: PBMCs or T cells enriched from blood (not recorded which). The J gene is TRBJ1-5, the V gene TRBV24-1; TRBD1 aligns across 9 bases. This sequence originates from a woman in her twenties or thirties with acute COVID-19. CDR3 region: CATSDPTGGSNQPQHF. The CDR3 region has the DNA TGTGCCACCAGTGACCCGACAGGGGGGAGCAATCAGCCCCAGCATTTT.